This is a list of T cell receptor beta chains from one sample in a study of cytomegalovirus exposure and HLA in healthy donors. The data were produced by immunoSEQ multiplex PCR, yet TCRdb's version contains in-frame clones alone and is incomplete. The sample consists of about 110,000 clones, over 65% of them appearing once. The specimen was PBMCs. These receptors originate from a man aged 30-40 years in good health and CMV-seropositive. Both conserved end residues are part of each CDR3. Each record gives: J gene, D gene, clone size, V gene, CDR3 DNA, CDR3 protein. D genes are given only for firm matches. Not every row has a clone size; where given, it reads once, few, many or a size class.

>TRBJ2-5|TRBD2|.|TRBV9
TGTGCCAGCAGCGTAAGCGTGAGCGGGGGGGAGACCCAGTACTTC
CASSVSVSGGETQYF
>TRBJ2-5|.|few|TRBV19
TGTGCCAGTAGTATTGGTTTGACAGTCCTTTCCTCCGAGACCCAGTACTTC
CASSIGLTVLSSETQYF
>TRBJ1-6|.|few|TRBV20-1
TGCCGAGTTGGGGGGGGCCAATACTTT
CRVGGGQYF
>TRBJ2-1|.|few|TRBV5-6
TGTGCCAGCAGCTTGATAGCGGAGAGCTCCTACAATGAGCAGTTCTTC
CASSLIAESSYNEQFF
>TRBJ2-5|.|few|TRBV20-1
TGCAGTGGTCTGCGGCAAGAGACCCAGTACTTC
CSGLRQETQYF
>TRBJ2-5|TRBD1|few|TRBV29-1
TGCAGCGTCGACAGGGGGCGAGAGACCCAGTACTTC
CSVDRGRETQYF
>TRBJ1-1|.|.|TRBV27
TGTGCCAGCAGCCTGACAGGAGCTGTGGTGAGTACTGAAGCTTTCTTT
CASSLTGAVVSTEAFF
>TRBJ1-1|.|.|TRBV6-5
TGTGCCAGCAGTTACTCCCCAGGGGCGAACACTGAAGCTTTCTTT
CASSYSPGANTEAFF
>TRBJ2-7|TRBD1|.|TRBV6-5
TGTGCCAGCAGTTACGGACAGGGGGAATACGAGCAGTACTTC
CASSYGQGEYEQYF
>TRBJ2-1|.|.|TRBV4-3
TGCGCCAGCAGCCAAGATCCGGAGACCGATAATTACAATGAGCAGTTCTTC
CASSQDPETDNYNEQFF
>TRBJ1-3|.|few|TRBV7-9
TGTGCCAGCAGCCCAGACATTTCTGGAAACACCATATATTTT
CASSPDISGNTIYF
>TRBJ2-1|.|.|TRBV27
TGTGCCAGCAGGGTACAGGGCCCAAGCTCCTACAATGAGCAGTTCTTC
CASRVQGPSSYNEQFF
>TRBJ2-1|.|.|TRBV19
TGTGCCAGTAGTATATCCCTGGCCCCTGAGCAGTTCTTC
CASSISLAPEQFF
>TRBJ1-6|TRBD1|.|TRBV28
TGTGCCAGCAGTATTCCCGGGACAGTAAGTTACTTT
CASSIPGTVSYF
>TRBJ2-5|TRBD2|.|TRBV7-3
TGTGCCAGCAGCGCCGGACTAGCGGGTCGGGGGGAGACCCAGTACTTC
CASSAGLAGRGETQYF
>TRBJ2-1|TRBD1|.|TRBV11-2
TGTGCCAGCAGCTTAGCAGGGGGCCGGCCCTACAATGAGCAGTTCTTC
CASSLAGGRPYNEQFF
>TRBJ2-3|.|few|TRBV11-2
TGTGCCAGCAGCCGTTTCGCGGTCTCGGTAGATACGCAGTATTTT
CASSRFAVSVDTQYF
>TRBJ2-1|TRBD2|once|TRBV9
TGTGCCAGCAGCCGCCCGGGGGGTCATGAGCAGTTCTTC
CASSRPGGHEQFF
>TRBJ2-7|TRBD2|.|TRBV29-1
TGCAGCGCCGGGGGGGGACCCTACGAGCAGTACTTC
CSAGGGPYEQYF
>TRBJ2-4|.|.|TRBV6-1
TGTGCCAGCAGTGAAATGGCAGGGGCCCCCAAAAACATTCAGTACTTC
CASSEMAGAPKNIQYF
>TRBJ1-5|.|.|TRBV5-5
TGTGCCAGCAGCTTCGACCGCCGGGACATCGGTCAGCCCCAGCATTTT
CASSFDRRDIGQPQHF
>TRBJ1-3|.|.|TRBV5-6
TGTGCCAGCAGCTTCACAGGGTCCGGAAACACCATATATTTT
CASSFTGSGNTIYF
>TRBJ1-2|.|.|TRBV5-1
TGCGCCAGCAGGGAGTGGCCGGGAAACTATGGCTACACCTTC
CASREWPGNYGYTF
>TRBJ2-7|TRBD1|.|TRBV27
TGTGCCAGCCACCAAGGGGGCCGCAACACCTACGAGCAGTACTTC
CASHQGGRNTYEQYF
>TRBJ1-1|.|.|TRBV7-8
TGTGCCAGCAGCTGGATCGGGGCTTTCTTT
CASSWIGAFF
>TRBJ2-5|TRBD2|.|TRBV9
TGTGCCAGCAGCCCAGAGGGGGTAGCGGGGCGTGGGGAGACCCAGTACTTC
CASSPEGVAGRGETQYF
>TRBJ2-6|.|.|TRBV7-2
TGTGCCAGCAGCCCCGGTTCTGGGGCCAACGTCCTGACTTTC
CASSPGSGANVLTF
>TRBJ1-2|TRBD1|few|TRBV5-4
TGTGCCAGCAGCTTCCCGACAGGCAGGGGGGGCTACACCTTC
CASSFPTGRGGYTF
>TRBJ2-1|TRBD1|.|TRBV7-9
TGTGCCAGCAGCCTGACAGGGAGCTCCTACAATGAGCAGTTCTTC
CASSLTGSSYNEQFF
>TRBJ2-1|.|.|TRBV11-2
TGTGCCAGCAGCTTAGTGTTAGGGGGAGCTTACAATGAGCAGTTCTTC
CASSLVLGGAYNEQFF
>TRBJ1-1|.|.|TRBV5-4
TGTGCCAGCAGCCCGGGAGGGAGGGACACTGAAGCTTTCTTT
CASSPGGRDTEAFF
>TRBJ2-7|TRBD2|.|TRBV27
TGTGCCAGCAGTTTACTAGCGGGGGGTCTCTCCTACGAGCAGTACTTC
CASSLLAGGLSYEQYF
>TRBJ1-5|.|.|TRBV7-9
TGTGCCAGCAGCCAAGGACAATCAAATCAGCCCCAGCATTTT
CASSQGQSNQPQHF
>TRBJ1-2|TRBD1|once|TRBV15
TGTGCCACCAGCAGAGATACTCTGGGACAGGGGGCGGGTAACTATGGCTACACCTTC
CATSRDTLGQGAGNYGYTF
>TRBJ1-5|.|.|TRBV19
TGTGCCAGTAGTCTGGGGGGGGGCGCAGGTCAGCCCCAGCATTTT
CASSLGGGAGQPQHF
>TRBJ2-7|TRBD2|.|TRBV7-2
TGTGCCAGCGCATGGGCGGGGGAACTCGGGGAGCAGTACTTC
CASAWAGELGEQYF
>TRBJ2-7|TRBD2|.|TRBV7-2
TGTGCCAGCAGCTTATCAGCGGCTAGCGGGGGGGCCTCATCCTACGAGCAGTACTTC
CASSLSAASGGASSYEQYF
>TRBJ1-2|.|.|TRBV4-3
TGCGCCAGCAGCCGCAAGGGGGTTACATCCTATGGCTACACCTTC
CASSRKGVTSYGYTF
>TRBJ2-7|.|.|TRBV27
TGTGCCAGCAGTTTAGGGAGCGAGCAGTACTTC
CASSLGSEQYF
>TRBJ2-1|TRBD2|.|TRBV27
TGTGCCAGCACTTCTAGCGGGGGGCGGGTCATGGAGCAGTTCTTC
CASTSSGGRVMEQFF
>TRBJ1-5|.|.|TRBV19
TGTGCCAGTAGTATGGTAGGGGTGGGCCAGCCCCAGCATTTT
CASSMVGVGQPQHF
>TRBJ2-1|.|few|TRBV30
TGTGCCTGGAGTGTACGGAATGAGCAGTTCTTC
CAWSVRNEQFF
>TRBJ2-5|TRBD2|.|TRBV5-1
TGCGCCAGCACGACTAGCGGGGGGGCCGCAGAGACCCAGTACTTC
CASTTSGGAAETQYF
>TRBJ1-6|.|.|TRBV9
TGTGCCAGCAGCGAGGGGATGGGGTTCAATTCACCCCTCCACTTT
CASSEGMGFNSPLHF
>TRBJ2-3|.|.|TRBV2
TGTGCCAGCAGTCCCGGGGTAGCGGGCACAGATACGCAGTATTTT
CASSPGVAGTDTQYF
>TRBJ1-4|.|few|TRBV4-1
TGCGCCAGCAGCCAAGAGGGGGCCAATAATGAAAAACTGTTTTTT
CASSQEGANNEKLFF
>TRBJ1-2|.|.|TRBV2
TGTGCCAGCACTGGGCAAGGCTACACCTTC
CASTGQGYTF
>TRBJ1-6|.|.|TRBV6-1
TGTGCCAGCAGTGAAGATTCAGGGGAAGGATCACCCCTCCACTTT
CASSEDSGEGSPLHF
>TRBJ2-3|.|.|TRBV27
TGTGCCAGCACGGGTGCGCGAGATACGCAGTATTTT
CASTGARDTQYF